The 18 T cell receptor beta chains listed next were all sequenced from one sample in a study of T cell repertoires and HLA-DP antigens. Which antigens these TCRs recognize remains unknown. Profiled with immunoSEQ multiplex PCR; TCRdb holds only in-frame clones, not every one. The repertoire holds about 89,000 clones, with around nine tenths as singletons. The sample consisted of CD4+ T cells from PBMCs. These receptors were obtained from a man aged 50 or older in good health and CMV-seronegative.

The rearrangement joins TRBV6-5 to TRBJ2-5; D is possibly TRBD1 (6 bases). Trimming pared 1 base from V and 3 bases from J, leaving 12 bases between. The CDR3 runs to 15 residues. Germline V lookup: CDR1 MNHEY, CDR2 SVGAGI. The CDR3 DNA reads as TGTGCCAGCAGTTACTTTCAGGGGTCTGAAGAGACCCAGTACTTC. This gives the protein CASSYFQGSEETQYF.

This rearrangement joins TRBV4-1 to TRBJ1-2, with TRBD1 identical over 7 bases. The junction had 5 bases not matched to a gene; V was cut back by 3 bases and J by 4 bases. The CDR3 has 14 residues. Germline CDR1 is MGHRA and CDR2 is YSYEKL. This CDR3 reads CASSHTDRPYGYTF. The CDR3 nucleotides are TGCGCCAGCAGCCACACGGACAGGCCCTATGGCTACACCTTC.

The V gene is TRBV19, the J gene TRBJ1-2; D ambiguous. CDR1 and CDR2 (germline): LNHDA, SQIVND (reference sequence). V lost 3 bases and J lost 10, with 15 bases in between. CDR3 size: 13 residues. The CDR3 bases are TGTGCCAGTAGTATTCTATTATGGTTCGACTACACCTTC. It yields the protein CASSILLWFDYTF. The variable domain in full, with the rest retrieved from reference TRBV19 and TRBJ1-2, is DGGITQSPKYLFRKEGQNVTLSCEQNLNHDAMYWYRQDPGQGLRLIYYSQIVNDFQKGDIAEGYSVSREKKESFPLTVTSAQKNPTAFYLCASSILLWFDYTFGSGTRLTVV.

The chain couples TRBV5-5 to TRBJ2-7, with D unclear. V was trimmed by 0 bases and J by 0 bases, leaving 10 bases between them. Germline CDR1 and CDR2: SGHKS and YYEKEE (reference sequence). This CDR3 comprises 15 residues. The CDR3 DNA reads TGTGCCAGCAGCTTGGCCGGTAAGGGCTCCTACGAGCAGTACTTC. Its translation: CASSLAGKGSYEQYF.

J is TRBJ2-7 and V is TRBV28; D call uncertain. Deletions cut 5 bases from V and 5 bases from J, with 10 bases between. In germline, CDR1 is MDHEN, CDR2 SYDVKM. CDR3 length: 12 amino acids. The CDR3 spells CASSGQFNEQYF. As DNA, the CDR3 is TGTGCCAGCAGTGGCCAATTTAACGAGCAGTACTTC.

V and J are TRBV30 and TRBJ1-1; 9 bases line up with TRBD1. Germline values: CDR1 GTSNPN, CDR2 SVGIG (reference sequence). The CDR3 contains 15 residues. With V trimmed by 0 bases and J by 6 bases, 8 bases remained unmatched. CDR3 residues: CAWSVKRGQGAEAFF. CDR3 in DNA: TGTGCCTGGAGTGTTAAAAGGGGACAGGGAGCTGAAGCTTTCTTT.

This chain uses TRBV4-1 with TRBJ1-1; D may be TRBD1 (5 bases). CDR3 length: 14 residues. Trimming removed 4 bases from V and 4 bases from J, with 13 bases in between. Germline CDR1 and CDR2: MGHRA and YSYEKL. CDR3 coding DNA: TGCGCCAGCAGCCCGCCGAGGGGTGGCACTGAAGCTTTCTTT. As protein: CASSPPRGGTEAFF.

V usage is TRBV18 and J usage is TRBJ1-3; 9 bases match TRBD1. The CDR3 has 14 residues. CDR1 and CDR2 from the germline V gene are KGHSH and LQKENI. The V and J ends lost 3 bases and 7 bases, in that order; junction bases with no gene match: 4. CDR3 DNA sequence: TGTGCCAGCTCACCGGACAGGGGCCTTAACACCATATATTTT. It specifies CASSPDRGLNTIYF. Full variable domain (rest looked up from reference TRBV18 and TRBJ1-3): NAGVMQNPRHLVRRRGQEARLRCSPMKGHSHVYWYRQLPEEGLKFMVYLQKENIIDESGMPKERFSAEFPKEGPSILRIQQVVRGDSAAYFCASSPDRGLNTIYFGEGSWLTVV.

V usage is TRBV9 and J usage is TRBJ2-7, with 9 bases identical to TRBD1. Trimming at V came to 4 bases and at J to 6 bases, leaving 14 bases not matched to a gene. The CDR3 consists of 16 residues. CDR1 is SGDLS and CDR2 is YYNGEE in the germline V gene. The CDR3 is CASSLWSGQGRTEQYF. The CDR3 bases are TGTGCCAGCAGCCTATGGTCGGGACAGGGAAGAACCGAGCAGTACTTC.

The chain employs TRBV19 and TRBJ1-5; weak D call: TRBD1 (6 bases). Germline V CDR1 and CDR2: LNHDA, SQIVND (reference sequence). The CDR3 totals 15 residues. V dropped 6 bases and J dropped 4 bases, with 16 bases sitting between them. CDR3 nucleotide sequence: TGTGCCAGTAGCCCTGGGGGCCTTAGTAATCAGCCCCAGCATTTT. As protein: CASSPGGLSNQPQHF.

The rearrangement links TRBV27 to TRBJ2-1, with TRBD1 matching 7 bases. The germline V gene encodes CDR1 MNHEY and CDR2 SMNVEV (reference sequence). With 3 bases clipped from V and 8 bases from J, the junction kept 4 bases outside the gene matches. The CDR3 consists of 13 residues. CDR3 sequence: CASSLLQGDEQFF. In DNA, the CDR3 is TGTGCCAGCAGTTTGCTCCAGGGGGATGAGCAGTTCTTC.

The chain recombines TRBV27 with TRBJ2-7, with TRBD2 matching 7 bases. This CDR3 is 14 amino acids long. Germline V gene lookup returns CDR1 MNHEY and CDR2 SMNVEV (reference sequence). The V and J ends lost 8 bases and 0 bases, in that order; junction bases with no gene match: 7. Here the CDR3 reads CASRGDVSSYEQYF. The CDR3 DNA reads TGTGCCAGCCGGGGGGACGTGAGCTCCTACGAGCAGTACTTC.

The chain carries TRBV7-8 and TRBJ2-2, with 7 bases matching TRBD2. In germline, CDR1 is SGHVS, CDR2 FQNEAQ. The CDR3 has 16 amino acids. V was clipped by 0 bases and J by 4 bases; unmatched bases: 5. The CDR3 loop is CASSLASGRGTGELFF. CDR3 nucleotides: TGTGCCAGCAGCTTAGCGTCAGGGAGGGGCACCGGGGAGCTGTTTTTT.

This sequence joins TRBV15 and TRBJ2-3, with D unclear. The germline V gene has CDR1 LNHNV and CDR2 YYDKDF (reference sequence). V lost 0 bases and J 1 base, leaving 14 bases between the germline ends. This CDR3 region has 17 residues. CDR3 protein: CATSRDDTSFGTDTQYF. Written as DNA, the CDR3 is TGTGCCACCAGCAGAGATGACACCTCGTTTGGCACAGATACGCAGTATTTT.

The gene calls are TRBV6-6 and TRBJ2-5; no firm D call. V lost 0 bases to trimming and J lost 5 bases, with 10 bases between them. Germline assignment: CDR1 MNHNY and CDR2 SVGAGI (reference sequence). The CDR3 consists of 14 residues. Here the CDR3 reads CASSYSSVGETQYF. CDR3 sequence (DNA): TGTGCCAGCAGTTACTCAAGCGTTGGGGAGACCCAGTACTTC.

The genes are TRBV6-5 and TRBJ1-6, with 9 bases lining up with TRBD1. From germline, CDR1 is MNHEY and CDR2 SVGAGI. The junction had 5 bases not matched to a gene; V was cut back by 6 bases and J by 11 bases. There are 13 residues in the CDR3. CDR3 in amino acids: CASRMTGGTPLHF. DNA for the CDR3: TGTGCCAGCAGGATGACAGGGGGAACACCCCTCCACTTT.

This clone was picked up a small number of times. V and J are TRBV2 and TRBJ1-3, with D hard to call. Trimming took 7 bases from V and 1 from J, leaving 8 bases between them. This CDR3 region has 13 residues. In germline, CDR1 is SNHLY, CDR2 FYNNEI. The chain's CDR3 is CASTGISGNTIYF. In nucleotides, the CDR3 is TGTGCCAGCACCGGCATTTCTGGAAACACCATATATTTT.

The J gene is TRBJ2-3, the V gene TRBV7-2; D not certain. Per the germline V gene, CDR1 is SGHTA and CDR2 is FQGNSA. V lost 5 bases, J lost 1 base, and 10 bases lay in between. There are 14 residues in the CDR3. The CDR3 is CASSQPPRTDTQYF. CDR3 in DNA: TGTGCCAGCAGCCAACCTCCACGCACAGATACGCAGTATTTT. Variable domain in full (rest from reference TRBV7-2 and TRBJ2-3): GAGVSQSPSNKVTEKGKDVELRCDPISGHTALYWYRQSLGQGLEFLIYFQGNSAPDKSGLPSDRFSAERTGGSVSTLTIQRTQQEDSAVYLCASSQPPRTDTQYFGPGTRLTVL.